This T cell receptor (beta chain) was sequenced for a study of spatial heterogeneity in lung cancer. Turning to the study itself: PBMC samples from follow-up, when available, were sequenced at a median of roughly two years post-resection.

CDR3 length: 15 amino acids. The V gene lost 1 base and the J gene lost 4 bases, with 13 bases spanning the gap. Germline V gene data show CDR1 as LGHDT and CDR2 as YNNKEL (reference sequence). TCRdb ran MiXCR on the 5' RACE reads and lists one entry per CDR3 protein. The table has under 45,000 distinct CDR3 sequences, 6% to 9.5% seen once. Time point: blood at routine non-recurrence follow-up after resection. Many counts were recorded for this clonotype. The sequencing here drew on PBMCs, taken at follow-up. V usage is TRBV3-1 and J usage is TRBJ1-2; D call uncertain. The TCR was taken from a male donor with early-stage non-small cell lung cancer. The CDR3 nucleotides read TGTGCCAGCAGCCAAGTTCCCCTGACCTCCTATGGCTACACCTTC. Its translation is CASSQVPLTSYGYTF.